This T cell receptor (beta chain) was captured by sequencing in a study of blood T cell repertoires in COVID-19. Germline-derived CDR1 and CDR2 are WNHNN and SYGVQD (reference sequence). This CDR3 is 13 amino acids long. Trimming took 10 bases from V and 3 from J; bases not matched to a gene: 4. Assay: immunoSEQ multiplex PCR; the TCRdb copy retains only in-frame clones and omits some. The sample lists some 300,000 clones, approximately 88% seen once, with 6.9% in the top ten. Material: peripheral blood. The TCR originated in a woman in her thirties who had recovered from COVID-19. V and J are TRBV10-1 and TRBJ2-2; 8 nucleotides agree with TRBD1. The CDR3 protein is CAIRTGHTGELFF. CDR3 nucleotides: TGCGCCATCCGGACAGGGCACACCGGGGAGCTGTTTTTT.